The sequence of this TCR beta chain was determined in a study of cytomegalovirus exposure and HLA in healthy donors (dated by TCRdb to about 2017). Regarding the complete study: In an earlier analysis of several hundred of the donors, 276 Gb of sequence data and some 100 million unique TCR beta sequences from 180 million or so T cells were reported. Approximately 300 gigabases of sequencing data and 75 million to 85 million unique TCR sequences made up an early release that covered fewer than 650 HLA-typed donors. Of the 300 to 500 genotyped donors, 75% to 85% were placed in the genetic ancestry cluster associated with self-reported Caucasian donors. The study aimed to test whether signatures of past pathogen exposure could be identified by cataloging public T cell receptors. The study used immunosequencing to profile the T cell repertoires of more than 650 subjects and linked those repertoires to cytomegalovirus serostatus. In addition to the first cohort of roughly 670 subjects, a separate validation cohort of about 120 different subjects was used. To predict cytomegalovirus infection status, the study combined high-throughput TCR immunosequencing, statistical association of individual TCRs with disease status, and machine learning. To study patterns of TCR occurrence, a later analysis re-analyzed previously published TCR beta repertoires from 666 donors and added high-resolution HLA genotyping. The later analysis used no new phenotypic data to find candidate immune exposures, relying instead on TCR beta sequences and their occurrence across donors. An earlier analysis of several hundred of the donors used high-throughput TCR beta sequencing to judge whether each TCR beta V gene segment behaved as functional or pseudogenic. Donor age, sex, ethnicity and CMV serostatus were collected together with the repertoire data. In a later genetic analysis, genome-wide SNP genotypes for about three fifths of the roughly 670 donors were used, and that subset was treated as a discovery cohort. Every discovery cohort repertoire had been produced on one sequencing platform. HLA typing covered class I and class II loci at four-digit resolution. The number of donors typed differed by locus, with 629-630 for A, B, C, DRB1 and DQB1, around 500 for DQA1, nearly 610 for DPA1, and over 400 for DPB1. Four or five DR-DQ haplotypes were handled as single units for association and clustering because linkage in the cohort was strong. Among some 400 genotyped donors of the cohort, an average of about 220,000 unique TCR beta nucleotide sequences was sequenced per donor, of which about 20% were non-productive. The paper's findings and limits, for the study overall: Immune exposure information for the cohort was limited to CMV serostatus. Because the 87-base-pair reads could not distinguish some IMGT-functional V segments, including TRBV6-2 and TRBV6-3, those segments were excluded. When HLA alleles, especially DR and DQ, strongly co-occurred, attributing TCR associations to individual alleles was difficult. A later analysis reported that several top co-occurrence clusters appeared linked to parvovirus B19, influenza, CMV and Epstein-Barr virus. In the study, approximately 150 TCR beta chains were listed as associated with cytomegalovirus. Correlated functional status among segregating V segments might be attributable to linkage disequilibrium, but an unknown experimental factor could not be ruled out. At a false discovery rate of 0.05, a later analysis linked under 20,000 TCR beta sequences to specific HLA alleles. Most TCR sequences were observed very rarely across donors, whereas some public TCRs were present in many individuals. The earlier analysis of 587 of the donors excluded roughly 16 rarely observed V segments, including chromosome 9 orphons, because counts were too low. A further reported finding was that TCR beta sequences accurately predicted the HLA-A and HLA-B alleles for most subjects in the first cohort. The authors suggested that the approach could potentially be extended to other disease states and immunological phenotypes. Roughly uniform sequencing depth across donors was assumed in presence/absence analyses, although this assumption may not hold. A later analysis found that most CMV-associated TCR beta chains appeared HLA-restricted, with HLA associations seemingly driven largely by CMV exposure. Broadly in line with IMGT annotations, most TCR beta V segments showed up in productive rearrangements about 87% or about 30% of the time in an earlier analysis of about 500 of the donors. Only TCR beta chains were sequenced in this cohort, and the absence of alpha or paired-chain data limited detectable features. Compared with the roughly 700-donor mean, donors in an Asian-associated ancestry cluster had fewer N-insertions in productive TCRs, according to a later genetic analysis. An association between a missense DCLRE1C variant and V-gene and J-gene trimming of TCR beta chains was found in a later genetic analysis and replicated in an independent cohort. Because some donors lacked HLA typing at each locus, the association tests relied only on the typed subset. In a later analysis, the rate of TCR association differed among HLA loci, with DRB1 alleles having the most associated TCRs and HLA-C alleles having the fewest. A cluster of highly shared sequence variants was judged likely to be a technical artifact of the sequencing pipeline. A few of the identified cytomegalovirus-associated TCR beta chains were confirmed in vitro to be specific for cytomegalovirus antigens. Compared with equally common non-associated chains, HLA-associated TCR beta chains in a later analysis were more clonally expanded and had lower generation probabilities. In both the original and validation cohorts, the classifier was reported to diagnose cytomegalovirus status with high specificity and sensitivity.

In total, roughly 670 healthy bone marrow donors made up the cohort. At the time of sampling, every cohort member was nominally healthy, though immune exposures that went unrecorded were likely present. The donor tested CMV seronegative and was one of the 352 seronegative cohort members. A peripheral blood sample was collected from each donor, and TCR beta sequencing was performed on peripheral blood mononuclear cells. The Qiagen DNeasy Blood Extraction Kit was used to extract genomic DNA from the blood cell samples. A word on this clone: Which antigen it targets is not known. Base-call qualities are not available, and no considerably larger clone is one nucleotide away.

V is pruned by 6 bases and J by 0 bases, leaving 7 bases of the junction without a gene match. Measured from the cysteine to the phenylalanine, the CDR3 is 15 residues long. Of the read, only the CDR3 DNA is kept; its 45 bases are in frame from base 1. According to the germline V gene (reference sequence), CDR1 reads MNHNY and CDR2 reads SVGAGI. Libraries were prepared through the immunoSEQ multiplex PCR assay. For the multiplex PCR, a mixture combining 60 forward primers for TCR Vbeta segments and 13 reverse primers for TCR Jbeta segments was used. Amplification of the CDR3 region of rearranged TCR beta genes was performed with a multiplex PCR assay on genomic DNA. Amplified TCR beta libraries were sequenced as 87-base-pair reads on the Illumina HiSeq System. As for the original processing: A later analysis counted approximately 76 million unique TCR beta chains across the 666 repertoires, and 9 million to 14 million of these chains were shared by at least two donors. To remove PCR and sequencing errors, raw reads were error-corrected and collapsed into unique sequences using a nearest-neighbor algorithm that merged closely related sequences. Alignment of CDR3 sequences to IMGT reference sequences was used to assign V, D and J gene segments. For a sequence to be retained, a match of at least six nucleotides to both a V gene segment and a J gene segment was required. Rearrangements were called productive when the CDR3 lacked stop codons and stayed in frame with V and J; all others were non-productive. CDR3 was defined by IMGT convention, running from the second conserved V-encoded cysteine to the conserved J-encoded phenylalanine. In an earlier analysis of just under 600 of the donors, sequences lacking an unambiguous match to a single V gene segment were excluded. In an earlier analysis of some 590 of the donors, a V segment was called functional when productive rearrangements were above 56.7%, and segregating when the standard deviation between donors exceeded 5%. To diagnose cytomegalovirus status from the catalog of TCR beta chain sequences, a statistical classification framework was built. In a later analysis, TCR nucleotide sequences were compared against IMGT/GENE-DB human TR gene sequences so that V and J genes could be assigned. A later analysis assigned CDR3 sequences and most-parsimonious VDJ recombination scenarios with the TCRdist pipeline. In a later analysis, each TCR beta chain was defined by its CDR3 amino acid sequence together with its V-gene family, and reads lacking a unique V-gene family were excluded. To address suspected cross-contamination and a sequencing artifact, a later analysis removed roughly 580 highly shared, low-generation-probability nucleotide sequences. For each public chain, a later analysis derived a clonal expansion index from normalized ranks of inferred template counts within each repertoire. In a later analysis, generation probabilities were computed with a VDJ recombination model fitted to out-of-frame rearrangements, and the resulting probabilities were checked against IGoR. In a later analysis, TCR-TCR, TCR-HLA and TCR-CMV co-occurrence was scored with hypergeometric tests, and a repertoire-size bias correction was applied to TCR pairs. A later analysis estimated false discovery rates by permuting HLA or CMV assignments 20 times. In a later analysis, co-occurring TCRs were grouped with DBSCAN, and TCRdist sequence similarity was added when clustering was performed within HLA-allele-positive subsets. Repertoires with fewer than 30,000 or more than 120,000 public chains were left out of co-occurrence clustering, as were about 5 repertoires with anomalous nucleotide sharing. Not all clones reach the TCRdb copy of this immuneACCESS table, which keeps in-frame sequences only. Checked studies attribute under half of the gap to unresolved V genes and leave the rest unexplained. The V and J calls and clone size were taken over from that table, and D and trimming were inferred from the DNA. Across this sample there are 200,000 or so clones, with 65% to 85% seen only once. Of the sample, 0.098% falls within the top ten clones.

The sample taken for sequencing was PBMCs. This clonotype was obtained from a boy aged 2 to 10 in good health and CMV-seronegative. Recombination connected TRBV6-6 to TRBJ1-1; 7 of the junction bases match TRBD1. The base sequence is TGTGCCAGCAGCCCTCCGACAGGGCTGAACACTGAAGCTTTCTTT. Translation gives CASSPPTGLNTEAFF.